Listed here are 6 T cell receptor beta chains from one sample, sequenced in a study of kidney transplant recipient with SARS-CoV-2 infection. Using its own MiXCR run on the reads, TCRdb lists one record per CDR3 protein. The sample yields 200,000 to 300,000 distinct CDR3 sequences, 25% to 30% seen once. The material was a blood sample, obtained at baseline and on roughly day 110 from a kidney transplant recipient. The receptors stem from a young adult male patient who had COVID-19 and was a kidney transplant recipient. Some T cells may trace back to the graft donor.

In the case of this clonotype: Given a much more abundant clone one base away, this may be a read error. The chain's CDR3 is CVSRAGGDHNEQYF. The CDR3 DNA reads TGTGTCAGCAGGGCGGGAGGGGACCACAACGAGCAGTACTTC. The chain combines TRBV6-1 with TRBJ2-7; 9 bases fit TRBD2. The length of the CDR3 is 14 residues. Germline V gene sequence: CDR1 MNHNS, CDR2 SASEGT.

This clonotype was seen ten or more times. The CDR3 is CATSSRNSTRKTYGYTF. The DNA of the CDR3 is TGTGCCACCAGTTCACGAAATAGTACCAGAAAGACCTATGGCTACACCTTC. V and J are TRBV24-1 and TRBJ1-2; D gene uncertain. Germline lookup yields CDR1 KGHDR and CDR2 SFDVKD. This CDR3 contains 17 residues. Trimming pared 6 bases from V and 4 bases from J, leaving 23 bases between.

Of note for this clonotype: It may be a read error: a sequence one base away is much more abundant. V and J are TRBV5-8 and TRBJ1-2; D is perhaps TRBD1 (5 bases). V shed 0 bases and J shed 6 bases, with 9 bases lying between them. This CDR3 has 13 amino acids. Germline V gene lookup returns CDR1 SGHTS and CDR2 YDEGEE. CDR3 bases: TGTGCCAGCAGCTTGGACAGGACTCATGGCTACACCTTC. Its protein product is CASSLDRTHGYTF. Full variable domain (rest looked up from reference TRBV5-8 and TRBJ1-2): EAGVTQSPTHLIKTRGQQATLRCSPISGHTSVYWYQQALGLGLQFLLWYDEGEERNRGNFPPRFSGRQFPNYSSELNVNALELEDSALYLCASSLDRTHGYTFGSGTRLTVV.

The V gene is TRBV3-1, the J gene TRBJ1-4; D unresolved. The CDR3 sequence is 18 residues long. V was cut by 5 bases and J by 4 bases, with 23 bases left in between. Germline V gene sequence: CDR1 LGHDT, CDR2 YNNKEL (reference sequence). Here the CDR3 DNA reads TGTGCCAGCAGCGCGCAGCTTCCCATTTTGGTGCATAATGAAAAACTGTTTTTT. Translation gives CASSAQLPILVHNEKLFF.

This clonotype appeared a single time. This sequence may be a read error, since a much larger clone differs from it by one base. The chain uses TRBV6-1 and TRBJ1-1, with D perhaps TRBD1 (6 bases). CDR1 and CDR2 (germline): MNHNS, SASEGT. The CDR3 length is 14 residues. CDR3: CACSDTGEGGRAFF. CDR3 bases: TGTGCCTGCAGTGATACCGGGGAGGGGGGGAGAGCTTTCTTT.

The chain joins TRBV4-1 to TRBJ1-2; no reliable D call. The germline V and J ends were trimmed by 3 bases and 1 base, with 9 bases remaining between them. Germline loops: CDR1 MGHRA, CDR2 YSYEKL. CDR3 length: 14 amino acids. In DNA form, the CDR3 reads TGCGCCAGCAGCCAGCTGAACAGTAACTATGGCTACACCTTC. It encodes CASSQLNSNYGYTF.